The 11 T cell receptor beta chains reported below all come from one sample, sequenced in a study of T cells in Graves' hyperthyroidism and ophthalmopathy. There were TCR beta CDR3 regions amplified from RNA transcripts. A first-round RT-PCR of the TCR CDR3 used the HTBI primer set. TCRdb processed the multiplex PCR reads anew with MiXCR; each CDR3 protein has one entry. The repertoire consists of roughly 740,000 distinct CDR3 sequences, with approximately 16% occurring once and the leading ten covering around 7.7%. The specimen was blood. The receptors stem from a young man with Graves' hyperthyroidism.

The chain combines TRBV11-2 with TRBJ1-1; a weak D match, TRBD1 (5 bases). CDR3 length: 14 amino acids. Trimming removed 6 bases from V and 4 bases from J, with 15 bases in between. Germline V gene data show CDR1 as SGHAT and CDR2 as FQNNGV. CDR3 sequence (DNA): TGTGCCAGCAGTCCACTGGTGGGGGGCACTGAAGCTTTCTTT. Its translation is CASSPLVGGTEAFF.

This rearrangement joins TRBV5-1 to TRBJ1-5; 9 bases line up with TRBD1. The CDR3 contains 14 residues. Germline loops: CDR1 SGHRS, CDR2 YFSETQ. V lost 2 bases to trimming and J lost 8 bases; unmatched junction nucleotides: 5. CDR3 region: CASSLRTGDKPQHF. The CDR3 DNA is TGCGCCAGCAGCTTACGGACAGGGGATAAGCCCCAGCATTTT. Filled out from reference TRBV5-1 and TRBJ1-5, the complete variable domain reads KAGVTQTPRYLIKTRGQQVTLSCSPISGHRSVSWYQQTPGQGLQFLFEYFSETQRNKGNFPGRFSGRQFSNSRSEMNVSTLELGDSALYLCASSLRTGDKPQHFGDGTRLSIL.

This clonotype was picked up many times. This chain uses TRBV12-3 or TRBV12-4 with TRBJ1-3; D is uncertain. The CDR3 loop spans 12 amino acids. V lost 6 bases, J lost 5 bases, and 8 bases lay in between. CDR3 protein: CASSQRRNTIYF. The CDR3 nucleotides are TGTGCCAGCAGCCAACGGAGAAACACCATATATTTT.

This clonotype was picked up many times. The chain links TRBV28 to TRBJ2-7, with D unresolved. V gave up 6 bases and J gave up 5 bases, with 11 bases separating them. Germline V gene data show CDR1 as MDHEN and CDR2 as SYDVKM. The CDR3 consists of 12 residues. This CDR3 is CASSPSEDEQYF. The CDR3 coding sequence is TGTGCCAGCAGCCCCTCCGAGGACGAGCAGTACTTC.

This clonotype was detected ten times or more. The V gene is TRBV28, the J gene TRBJ2-1, with unresolved D. The CDR3 runs to 12 residues. Trimming took 6 bases from V and 9 from J, leaving 12 bases between them. The germline gives CDR1 MDHEN, CDR2 SYDVKM. CDR3: CASRDFPAEQFF. The CDR3 DNA is TGTGCCAGCAGAGACTTCCCCGCTGAGCAGTTCTTC. The complete variable domain, with remaining parts taken from reference TRBV28 and TRBJ2-1, reads DVKVTQSSRYLVKRTGEKVFLECVQDMDHENMFWYRQDPGLGLRLIYFSYDVKMKEKGDIPEGYSVSREKKERFSLILESASTNQTSMYLCASRDFPAEQFFGPGTRLTVL.

The sample holds many counts of this clonotype. J is TRBJ2-3 and V is TRBV27; D not resolved. The V and J ends lost 5 bases and 4 bases respectively, with 10 bases between them. CDR1 MNHEY and CDR2 SMNVEV come from the germline V gene (reference sequence). The length of the CDR3 is 13 residues. CDR3 sequence reads: CASSPSIPDTQYF. The CDR3 DNA reads TGTGCCAGCAGTCCATCTATCCCAGATACGCAGTATTTT.

The chain carries TRBV19 and TRBJ2-7; TRBD2 matches 14 bases. The junction had 7 bases not matched to a gene; V was cut back by 5 bases and J by 7 bases. In germline, CDR1 is LNHDA, CDR2 SQIVND (reference sequence). The CDR3 length is 15 residues. CDR3 in amino acids: CASSFGLAGGGEQYF. In nucleotides, the CDR3 is TGTGCCAGTAGTTTCGGACTAGCGGGAGGAGGTGAGCAGTACTTC.

The rearrangement links TRBV4-3 to TRBJ1-1; TRBD1 might be the D (5 bases). CDR3 length: 15 amino acids. Trimming removed 3 bases at V and 5 bases at J, with 16 bases between. The germline gives CDR1 LGHNA, CDR2 YSLEER. This chain's CDR3 is CASSHSTGTRTEAFF. The CDR3 DNA is TGCGCCAGCAGCCATTCCACCGGGACGCGAACTGAAGCTTTCTTT.

This clonotype has a handful of counts. The chain recombines TRBV9 with TRBJ2-7; D remains ambiguous. Looked up from germline, CDR1 is SGDLS and CDR2 is YYNGEE. V was cut by 0 bases and J by 1 base, with 8 bases left in between. The CDR3 sequence is 14 residues long. As DNA, the CDR3 is TGTGCCAGCAGCGTAGCTGGTACGTCCTACGAGCAGTACTTC. Translating gives CASSVAGTSYEQYF.

V usage is TRBV20-1 and J usage is TRBJ1-4; 7 bases are a match to TRBD1. The V and J ends lost 1 base and 8 bases, in that order; junction bases with no gene match: 7. The CDR3 spans 14 residues. The germline CDR1 and CDR2 sequences are DFQATT and SNEGSKA (reference sequence). The CDR3 DNA reads as TGCAGTGCTAGAGTGACAGGGCGGAAGGAAAAACTGTTTTTT. Translation gives CSARVTGRKEKLFF.

This clonotype was observed many times. The chain combines TRBV20-1 with TRBJ2-3; 7 bases agree with TRBD2. Per germline, CDR1 DFQATT and CDR2 SNEGSKA (reference sequence). CDR3 length: 19 amino acids. Trimming took 5 bases from V and 2 from J; bases not matched to a gene: 22. The CDR3 DNA reads TGCAGTGCTCGGATATCGAGCGTTGAGCGGGGCTACTACACAGATACGCAGTATTTT. Protein sequence: CSARISSVERGYYTDTQYF.